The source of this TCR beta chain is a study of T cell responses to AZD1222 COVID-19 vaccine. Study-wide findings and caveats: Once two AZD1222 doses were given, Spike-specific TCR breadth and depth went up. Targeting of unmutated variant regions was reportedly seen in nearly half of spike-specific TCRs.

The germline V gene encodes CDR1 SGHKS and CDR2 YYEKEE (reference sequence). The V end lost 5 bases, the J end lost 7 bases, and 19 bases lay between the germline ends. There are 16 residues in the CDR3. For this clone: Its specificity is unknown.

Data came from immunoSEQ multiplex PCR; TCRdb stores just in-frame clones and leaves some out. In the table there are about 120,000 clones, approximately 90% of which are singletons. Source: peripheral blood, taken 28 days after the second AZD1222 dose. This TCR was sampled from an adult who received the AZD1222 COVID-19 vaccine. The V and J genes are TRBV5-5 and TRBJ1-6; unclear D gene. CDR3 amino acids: CASSASGGVTNSPLHF. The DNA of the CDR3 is TGTGCCAGCAGTGCCTCCGGTGGGGTGACCAATTCACCCCTCCACTTT. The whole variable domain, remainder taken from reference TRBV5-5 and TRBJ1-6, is DAGVTQSPTHLIKTRGQQVTLRCSPISGHKSVSWYQQVLGQGPQFIFQYYEKEERGRGNFPDRFSARQFPNYSSELNVNALLLGDSALYLCASSASGGVTNSPLHFGNGTRLTVT.